This T cell receptor (beta chain) was obtained from a study of OX40 agonist ivuxolimab in advanced cancers. Libraries were prepared by immunoSEQ multiplex PCR; TCRdb keeps only in-frame clonotypes and omits some of them. The table shows 57,000 or so clones, with about 83% occurring only once. The TCR sequence derives from an adult with an advanced solid tumor such as melanoma, head and neck, liver or kidney cancer. Here the sequenced sample was CD4+ or CD8+ T cells sorted from blood, taken in a trial of the OX40 agonist ivuxolimab.

This CDR3 reads CASSFIIPGTYNEQFF. CDR3 coding DNA: TGTGCCAGCAGCTTCATAATCCCCGGCACCTACAATGAGCAGTTCTTC. The chain uses TRBV5-4 and TRBJ2-1; no definite D call. Between the trimmed V and J ends, which lost 2 bases and 2 bases, there was a span of 14 bases. The CDR3 covers 16 residues. The germline gives CDR1 SGHNT, CDR2 YYREEE (reference sequence).